A single sample is the source of the 19 T cell receptor beta chains below, sequenced in a study of response to subunit inactivated influenza vaccine. TCRdb redid the calling of the RT-PCR reads with MiXCR, one entry per CDR3 protein. The data contain around 530,000 distinct CDR3 sequences, 12% of them singletons. The specimen was PBMCs from blood, collected on the day of vaccination. These receptors came from a man in his fifties who received an inactivated influenza vaccine.

This sequence joins TRBV20-1 and TRBJ2-3; D call uncertain. CDR3 length: 13 amino acids. V was shortened by 6 bases and J by 2 bases, with 12 bases between the two germline ends. Germline CDR1 DFQATT, CDR2 SNEGSKA (reference sequence). CDR3 protein: CSAEWAFTDTQYF. CDR3 in DNA: TGCAGTGCAGAGTGGGCCTTCACAGATACGCAGTATTTT.

This clonotype was recorded a few times. DNA of the CDR3: TGTGCCAGCAGCCAGAATTATGAAGGACAGGGGGGATCCTACAATGAGCAGTTCTTC. Residues: CASSQNYEGQGGSYNEQFF. This chain connects TRBV14 to TRBJ2-1; 10 bases fit TRBD1. Trimming at V came to 3 bases and at J to 1 base, leaving 12 bases not matched to a gene. Per germline, CDR1 SGHDN and CDR2 FVKESK. CDR3 length equals 19 residues.

In this sample, this clonotype turned up a few times. The chain recombines TRBV7-9 with TRBJ1-6; D remains ambiguous. V shed 6 bases and J shed 10 bases, with 16 bases lying between them. The CDR3 is 14 amino acids. Germline values: CDR1 SEHNR, CDR2 FQNEAQ (reference sequence). The CDR3 DNA sequence: TGTGCCAGCAGAGGAGGGTACGGAGACTCACCCCTCCACTTT. Residues: CASRGGYGDSPLHF.

The chain carries TRBV20-1 and TRBJ2-4; no definite D call. Trimming removed 1 base from V and 1 base from J, with 8 bases in between. CDR1 DFQATT and CDR2 SNEGSKA come from the germline V gene (reference sequence). The CDR3 loop spans 14 amino acids. The CDR3 loop reads CSARGPRAKNIQYF. In DNA form, the CDR3 reads TGCAGTGCTAGAGGCCCCAGGGCCAAAAACATTCAGTACTTC.

The chain uses TRBV12-3 or TRBV12-4 and TRBJ2-7; 11 positions match TRBD2. The CDR3 has 16 amino acids. Trimming took 9 bases from V and 4 from J; bases not matched to a gene: 14. CDR3 sequence (DNA): TGTGCCAGTCTCGGGGCTAGCGGGGGGCCCTCTTACGAGCAGTACTTC. This gives the protein CASLGASGGPSYEQYF.

The chain joins TRBV15 to TRBJ2-1; no clear D. The CDR3 totals 11 residues. The germline V gene has CDR1 LNHNV and CDR2 YYDKDF (reference sequence). V shed 0 bases and J shed 12 bases, with 6 bases lying between them. The CDR3 DNA is TGTGCCACCAGCAGAGATTTAGGGCAGTTCTTC. Translation gives CATSRDLGQFF.

This clonotype was counted only a few times. The V call is TRBV4-1, the J call TRBJ2-7, with TRBD1 matching 8 bases. The J segment lost 2 bases and the V segment lost 1 base, leaving 7 bases of the junction unmatched. This CDR3 is built from 16 residues. Per the germline V gene, CDR1 is MGHRA and CDR2 is YSYEKL. For the CDR3, the DNA is TGCGCCAGCAGCCAAGGTTTGGGACAGGCCCCCTACGAGCAGTACTTC. Amino acids: CASSQGLGQAPYEQYF.

There are many counts of this clonotype. The chain recombines TRBV20-1 with TRBJ1-1, with D tentatively TRBD1 (6 bases). The CDR3 length is 14 residues. V shed 3 bases and J shed 6 bases, with 17 bases lying between them. Germline CDR1 is DFQATT and CDR2 is SNEGSKA (reference sequence). The CDR3 reads CSASESSGVAEAFF. In nucleotides, the CDR3 is TGCAGTGCTAGTGAGTCCTCAGGGGTTGCTGAAGCTTTCTTT.

This clonotype was observed a handful of times. The CDR3 DNA follows: TGCGCCAGCAGCTTGTCTCGGGAAGATACGCAGTATTTT. Protein: CASSLSREDTQYF. This sequence joins TRBV5-1 and TRBJ2-3; weak D call: TRBD2 (5 bases). The length of the CDR3 is 13 residues. V gave up 1 base and J gave up 5 bases, with 8 bases separating them. Germline V gene data show CDR1 as SGHRS and CDR2 as YFSETQ.

This clonotype was recorded at least ten times. This chain connects TRBV5-1 to TRBJ2-3; 7 bases fit TRBD2. The germline gives CDR1 SGHRS, CDR2 YFSETQ. The CDR3 contains 17 residues. With V trimmed by 0 bases and J by 2 bases, 9 bases remained unmatched. In nucleotides, the CDR3 is TGCGCCAGCAGCTTGGCCGGGAGGTGGACTCCCACAGATACGCAGTATTTT. It yields the protein CASSLAGRWTPTDTQYF. The entire variable domain, with the rest obtained from reference TRBV5-1 and TRBJ2-3, is as follows: KAGVTQTPRYLIKTRGQQVTLSCSPISGHRSVSWYQQTPGQGLQFLFEYFSETQRNKGNFPGRFSGRQFSNSRSEMNVSTLELGDSALYLCASSLAGRWTPTDTQYFGPGTRLTVL.

The chain combines TRBV7-9 with TRBJ2-3; D not resolved. The V end was cut by 6 bases, the J end by 2 bases, with 15 bases between. The CDR3 contains 15 residues. Looked up from germline, CDR1 is SEHNR and CDR2 is FQNEAQ (reference sequence). The CDR3 nucleotides read TGTGCCAGCAGTTCCAGACGGATTTACACAGATACGCAGTATTTT. This encodes CASSSRRIYTDTQYF.

This clonotype was seen at least ten times. V and J are TRBV20-1 and TRBJ2-7, with D possibly matching TRBD1 (6 bases). Trimming removed 6 bases at V and 0 bases at J, with 15 bases between. The CDR3 is 14 residues long. CDR1 and CDR2 from the germline V gene are DFQATT and SNEGSKA (reference sequence). The CDR3 bases are TGCAGTGCCCGACAGGACTTAATCTCCTACGAGCAGTACTTC. Its protein is CSARQDLISYEQYF.

This chain links TRBV6-2 or TRBV6-3 with TRBJ2-7; 10 bases agree with TRBD2. This CDR3 spans 16 amino acids. The V gene end was trimmed by 5 bases and the J gene end by 1 base; junction bases not matched to a gene: 8. Germline assignment: CDR1 MNHEY and CDR2 SVGEGT. CDR3 nucleotide sequence: TGTGCCAGCAGTCCTCCTAGCGGGAGTGATTCCTACGAGCAGTACTTC. Translated: CASSPPSGSDSYEQYF.

The rearrangement joins TRBV4-3 to TRBJ2-2; D call uncertain. Germline CDR1 is LGHNA and CDR2 is YSLEER. V was pared by 2 bases and J by 4 bases, with 8 bases between. The CDR3 sequence is 14 residues long. The CDR3, as DNA: TGCGCCAGCAGCCAACTAGACGGCACCGGGGAGCTGTTTTTT. This sequence encodes CASSQLDGTGELFF.

This clonotype showed up just a few times. The chain couples TRBV7-2 to TRBJ1-3; D is perhaps TRBD1 (6 bases). CDR3 size: 17 residues. Germline assignment: CDR1 SGHTA and CDR2 FQGNSA. V lost 4 bases to trimming and J lost 5 bases, with 21 bases between them. As DNA, the CDR3 is TGTGCCAGCAGCTATATGGGGGGGGCTCTGACTAGAAACACCATATATTTT. It codes for CASSYMGGALTRNTIYF.

This sequence joins TRBV18 and TRBJ2-7; the match to TRBD2 covers 11 bases. The CDR3 is 15 amino acids. CDR1 is KGHSH and CDR2 is LQKENI in the germline V gene. The V gene end was trimmed by 2 bases and the J gene end by 6 bases; junction bases not matched to a gene: 6. The CDR3 sequence: CASSPGTSGMVEQYF. The CDR3 DNA reads as TGTGCCAGCTCACCAGGGACTAGCGGAATGGTCGAGCAGTACTTC.

This rearrangement joins TRBV7-9 to TRBJ2-2; D call uncertain. The CDR3 has 14 residues. The germline V gene has CDR1 SEHNR and CDR2 FQNEAQ (reference sequence). The CDR3 DNA sequence: TGTGCATCCCTCATCCGGGCTGCCACCGGGGAGCTGTTTTTT. It codes for CASLIRAATGELFF.

The gene calls are TRBV4-3 and TRBJ2-2; perhaps TRBD1 as D (6 bases). Trimming stripped 0 bases from V and 5 bases from J, with 10 bases between. Germline CDR1 LGHNA, CDR2 YSLEER. This CDR3 is 15 amino acids long. The CDR3 nucleotides are TGCGCCAGCAGCCAAGATCTGAGGGGGACCGGGGAGCTGTTTTTT. Amino acid sequence: CASSQDLRGTGELFF.

This clonotype was seen a few times. The chain is built from TRBV19 and TRBJ2-7, with D perhaps TRBD2 (6 bases). V dropped 7 bases and J dropped 2 bases, with 15 bases sitting between them. Germline CDR1 is LNHDA and CDR2 is SQIVND (reference sequence). The CDR3 totals 14 residues. The CDR3 here is CASTTAGKPYEQYF. CDR3 DNA sequence: TGTGCCAGTACCACAGCGGGTAAACCCTACGAGCAGTACTTC.